The text below deals with one TCR beta chain. No antigen is known for it. V was trimmed by 5 bases and J by 0 bases, leaving 10 bases between them. The CDR3 length is 14 residues. In germline, CDR1 is MNHNS, CDR2 SASEGT. This entry is derived from a study of metastatic and nonmetastatic thyroid tumors. Turning to the study itself: Repertoires from blood and tumor or nodule tissue of malignant and benign thyroid patients were compared. Notes on the study in general: Patients with malignant thyroid tumors reportedly had significantly higher TCR beta diversity than those with benign nodules, in blood and tumor.

Authors' analysis steps: CDR3 was compared across clinicopathological groups, and the resulting differences were used to build a distant-metastasis classifier for papillary thyroid cancer. TCRdb reprocessed the PCR reads via MiXCR. TCRdb, not the authors, supplied the V and J calls. The sample holds over 20,000 clones, about 28% seen once. Ahead of thyroid surgery, no patient had received treatment of any kind. This chain uses TRBV6-1 with TRBJ1-1, with D maybe TRBD1 (6 bases). The origin of this receptor is a male donor with papillary thyroid cancer or a benign thyroid nodule (not recorded which). Some clones in this sample may be carry-over from other donors' samples. The sequenced sample was tumor tissue. The CDR3, as DNA: TGTGCCAGCAGTAAGGACAGAGTGAACACTGAAGCTTTCTTT. The encoded protein is CASSKDRVNTEAFF.